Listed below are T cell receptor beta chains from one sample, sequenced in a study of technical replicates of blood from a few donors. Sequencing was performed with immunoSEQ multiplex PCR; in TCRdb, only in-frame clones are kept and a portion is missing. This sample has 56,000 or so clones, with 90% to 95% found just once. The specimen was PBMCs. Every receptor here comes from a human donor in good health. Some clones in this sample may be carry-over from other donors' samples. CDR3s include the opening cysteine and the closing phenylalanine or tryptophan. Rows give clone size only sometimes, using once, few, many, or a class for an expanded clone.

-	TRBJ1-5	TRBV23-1	CASSQSAGQPQHF
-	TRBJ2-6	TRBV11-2	CASSLVRRSSGANVLTF
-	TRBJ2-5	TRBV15	CATRARTSGTPGETQYF
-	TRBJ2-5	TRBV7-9	CASSLDRGLIETQYF
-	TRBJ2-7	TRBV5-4	CASSAAGLAGGNEQYF
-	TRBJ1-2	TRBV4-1	CASNSIGNNSNYGYTF
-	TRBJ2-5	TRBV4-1	CASSQVGTNKETQYF
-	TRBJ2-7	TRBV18	CASSSTSGSLYEQYF
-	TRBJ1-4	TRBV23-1	CASKSVHNEKLFF
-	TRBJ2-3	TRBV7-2	CASRLAGGPSGDTQYF
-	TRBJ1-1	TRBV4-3	CASSQDRQMNTEAFF
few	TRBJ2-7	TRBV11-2	CASSLDGGGPYEQYF
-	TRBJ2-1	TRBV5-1	CASSPESASDHNEQFF
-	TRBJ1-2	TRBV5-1	CASSDRTGGNYGYTF
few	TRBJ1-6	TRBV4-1	CASSQTGGGSPLHF
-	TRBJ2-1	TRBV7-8	CASSFSPGGAENEQFF
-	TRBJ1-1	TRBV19	CASSTATGNTEAFF
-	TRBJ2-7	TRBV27	CASRLLTGGEQYF
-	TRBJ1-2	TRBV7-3	CASSLDPDFNGYTF
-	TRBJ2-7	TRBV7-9	CASSPSGSVYEQYF
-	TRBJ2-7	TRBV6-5	CASSSTGGPREQYF
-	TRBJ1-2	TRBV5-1	CASSLEAGSYGYTF
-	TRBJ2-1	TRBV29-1	CSVGGITRDEQFF
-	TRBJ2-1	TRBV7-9	CASSLLGSGRGDNEQFF
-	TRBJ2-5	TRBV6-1	CASSEFGWAEETQYF
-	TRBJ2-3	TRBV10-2	CASGQGDTQYF
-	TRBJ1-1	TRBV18	CASSENRDRNTEAFF
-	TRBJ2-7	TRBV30	CAWSTLGAQSYEQYF
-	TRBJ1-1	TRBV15	CATSRDGGGTEAFF
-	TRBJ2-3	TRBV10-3	CAISKVDLSTDTQYF
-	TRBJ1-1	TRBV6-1	CASTGQGYTEAFF
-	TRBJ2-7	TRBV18	CASSPPGTGNHEQYF
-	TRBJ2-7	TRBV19	CASTFAGGTGYEQYF